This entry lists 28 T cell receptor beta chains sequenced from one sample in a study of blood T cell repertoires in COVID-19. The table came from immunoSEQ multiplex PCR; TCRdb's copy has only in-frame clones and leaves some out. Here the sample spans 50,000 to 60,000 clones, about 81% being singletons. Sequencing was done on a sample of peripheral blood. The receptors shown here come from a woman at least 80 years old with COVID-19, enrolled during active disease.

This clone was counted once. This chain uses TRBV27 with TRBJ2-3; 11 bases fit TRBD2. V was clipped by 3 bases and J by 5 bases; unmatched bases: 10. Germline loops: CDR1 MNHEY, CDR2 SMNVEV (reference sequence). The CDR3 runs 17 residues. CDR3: CASSFGLAGGPGDTQYF. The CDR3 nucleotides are TGTGCCAGCAGTTTTGGGTTAGCGGGAGGGCCTGGAGATACGCAGTATTTT.

In DNA form, the CDR3 reads TGTGCCACCAAACAGGCTTTGAACACTGAAGCTTTCTTT. Protein product: CATKQALNTEAFF. The chain is built from TRBV14 and TRBJ1-1; D possibly corresponds to TRBD1 (5 bases). Trimming shortened V by 10 bases and J by 0 bases, and 12 bases separated the two germline ends. The germline CDR1 and CDR2 sequences are SGHDN and FVKESK. The CDR3 has 13 amino acids.

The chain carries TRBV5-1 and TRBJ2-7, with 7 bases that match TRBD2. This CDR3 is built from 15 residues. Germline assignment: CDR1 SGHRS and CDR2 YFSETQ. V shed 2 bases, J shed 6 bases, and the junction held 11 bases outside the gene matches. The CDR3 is CASSFSGGRNREQYF. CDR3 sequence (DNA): TGCGCCAGCAGCTTCTCGGGCGGGAGAAATCGCGAGCAGTACTTC.

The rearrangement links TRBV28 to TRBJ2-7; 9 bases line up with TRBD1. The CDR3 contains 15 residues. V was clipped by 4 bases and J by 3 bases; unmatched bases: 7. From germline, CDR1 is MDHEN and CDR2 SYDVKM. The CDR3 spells CASSSGQGYYYEQYF. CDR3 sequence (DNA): TGTGCCAGCAGTTCCGGACAGGGGTATTACTACGAGCAGTACTTC.

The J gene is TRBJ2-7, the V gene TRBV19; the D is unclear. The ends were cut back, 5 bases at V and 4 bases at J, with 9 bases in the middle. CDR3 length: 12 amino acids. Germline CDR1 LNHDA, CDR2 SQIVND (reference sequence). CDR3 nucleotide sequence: TGTGCCAGTAGTGAAGCAGGTTACGAGCAGTACTTC. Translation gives CASSEAGYEQYF.

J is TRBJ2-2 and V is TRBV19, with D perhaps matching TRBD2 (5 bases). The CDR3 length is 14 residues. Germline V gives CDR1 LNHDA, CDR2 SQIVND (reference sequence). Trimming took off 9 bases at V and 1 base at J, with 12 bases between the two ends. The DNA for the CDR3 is TGTGCCAGCCGCCGGGGTGGGAACACCGGGGAGCTGTTTTTT. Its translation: CASRRGGNTGELFF.

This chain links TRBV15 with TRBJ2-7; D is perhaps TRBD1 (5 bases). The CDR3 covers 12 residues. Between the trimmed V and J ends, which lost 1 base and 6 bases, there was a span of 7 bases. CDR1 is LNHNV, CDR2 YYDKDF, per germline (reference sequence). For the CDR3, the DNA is TGTGCCACCAGCAGAGGGGGCGGCGAGCAGTACTTC. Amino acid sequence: CATSRGGGEQYF.

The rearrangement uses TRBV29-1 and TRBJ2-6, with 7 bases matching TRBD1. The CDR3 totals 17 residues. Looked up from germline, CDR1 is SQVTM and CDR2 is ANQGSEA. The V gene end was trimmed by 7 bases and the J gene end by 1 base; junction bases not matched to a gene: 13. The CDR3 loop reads CSATRDRVLSGANVLTF. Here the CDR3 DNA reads TGCAGCGCAACTAGAGACAGGGTTTTATCTGGGGCCAACGTCCTGACTTTC.

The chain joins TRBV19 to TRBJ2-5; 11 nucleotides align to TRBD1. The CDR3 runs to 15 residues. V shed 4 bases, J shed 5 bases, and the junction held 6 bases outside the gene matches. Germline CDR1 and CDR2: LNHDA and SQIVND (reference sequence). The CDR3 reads CASSRGTGGWETQYF. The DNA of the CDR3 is TGTGCCAGTAGTAGGGGGACAGGGGGTTGGGAGACCCAGTACTTC.

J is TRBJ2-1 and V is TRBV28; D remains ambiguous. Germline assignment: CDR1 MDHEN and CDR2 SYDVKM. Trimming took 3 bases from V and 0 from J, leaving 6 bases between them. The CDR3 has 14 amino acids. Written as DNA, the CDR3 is TGTGCCAGCAGTTTTCTCGGCTCCTACAATGAGCAGTTCTTC. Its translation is CASSFLGSYNEQFF. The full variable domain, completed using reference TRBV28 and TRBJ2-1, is DVKVTQSSRYLVKRTGEKVFLECVQDMDHENMFWYRQDPGLGLRLIYFSYDVKMKEKGDIPEGYSVSREKKERFSLILESASTNQTSMYLCASSFLGSYNEQFFGPGTRLTVL.

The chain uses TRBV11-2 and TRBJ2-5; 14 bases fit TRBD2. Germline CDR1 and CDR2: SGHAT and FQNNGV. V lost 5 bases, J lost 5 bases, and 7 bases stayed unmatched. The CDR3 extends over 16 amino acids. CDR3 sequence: CASSLGLAGEAETQYF. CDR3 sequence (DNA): TGTGCCAGCAGCCTGGGACTAGCGGGAGAAGCGGAGACCCAGTACTTC.

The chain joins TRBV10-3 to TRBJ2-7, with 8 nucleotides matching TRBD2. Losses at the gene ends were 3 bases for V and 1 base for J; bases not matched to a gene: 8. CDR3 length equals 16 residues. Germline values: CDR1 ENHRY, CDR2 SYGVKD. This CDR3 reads CAISDLIAGMSYEQYF. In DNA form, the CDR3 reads TGTGCCATCAGTGATTTGATAGCGGGAATGTCCTACGAGCAGTACTTC.

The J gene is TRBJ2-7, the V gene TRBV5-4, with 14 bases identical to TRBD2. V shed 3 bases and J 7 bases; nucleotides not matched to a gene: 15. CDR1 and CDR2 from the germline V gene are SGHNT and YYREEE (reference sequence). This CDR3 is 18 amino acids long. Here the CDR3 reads CASSSQIGGLAGVGEQYF. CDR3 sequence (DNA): TGTGCCAGCAGCTCTCAGATCGGGGGACTAGCGGGAGTAGGGGAGCAGTACTTC.

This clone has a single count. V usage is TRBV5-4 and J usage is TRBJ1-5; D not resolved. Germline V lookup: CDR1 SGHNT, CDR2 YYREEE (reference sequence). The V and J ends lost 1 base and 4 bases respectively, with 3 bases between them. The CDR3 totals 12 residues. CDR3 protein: CASSLPNQPQHF. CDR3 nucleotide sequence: TGTGCCAGCAGCTTGCCTAATCAGCCCCAGCATTTT.

This chain's CDR3 is CATYVRGSNEKLFF. The CDR3 DNA reads TGTGCCACCTATGTCAGGGGGTCTAATGAAAAACTGTTTTTT. The chain has TRBV28 and TRBJ1-4; the match to TRBD1 covers 7 bases. Germline trimming cut 10 bases from V and 3 bases from J; bases unmatched to any gene: 8. The germline CDR1 and CDR2 sequences are MDHEN and SYDVKM. This CDR3 comprises 14 residues.

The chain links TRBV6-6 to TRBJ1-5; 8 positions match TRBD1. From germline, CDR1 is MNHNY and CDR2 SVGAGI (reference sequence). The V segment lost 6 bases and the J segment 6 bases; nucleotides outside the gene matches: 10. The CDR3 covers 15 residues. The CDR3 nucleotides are TGTGCCAGCAGCCCCGGGGCAGGGGGCTCTCAGCCCCAGCATTTT. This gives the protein CASSPGAGGSQPQHF.

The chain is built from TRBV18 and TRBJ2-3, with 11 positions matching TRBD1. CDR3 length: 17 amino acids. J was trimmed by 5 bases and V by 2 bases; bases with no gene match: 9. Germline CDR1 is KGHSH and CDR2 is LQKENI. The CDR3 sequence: CASSPVAAGQGVDTQYF. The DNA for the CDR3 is TGTGCCAGCTCACCAGTCGCGGCGGGACAGGGGGTAGATACGCAGTATTTT.

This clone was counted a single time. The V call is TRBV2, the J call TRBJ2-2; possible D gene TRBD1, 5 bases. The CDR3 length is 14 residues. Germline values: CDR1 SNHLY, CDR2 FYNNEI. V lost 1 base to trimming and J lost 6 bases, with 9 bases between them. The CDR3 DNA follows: TGTGCCAGCAGTGAAGATCAGGGCCCCGGGGAGCTGTTTTTT. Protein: CASSEDQGPGELFF. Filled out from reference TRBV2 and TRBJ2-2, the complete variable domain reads EPEVTQTPSHQVTQMGQEVILRCVPISNHLYFYWYRQILGQKVEFLVSFYNNEISEKSEIFDDQFSVERPDGSNFTLKIRSTKLEDSAMYFCASSEDQGPGELFFGEGSRLTVL.

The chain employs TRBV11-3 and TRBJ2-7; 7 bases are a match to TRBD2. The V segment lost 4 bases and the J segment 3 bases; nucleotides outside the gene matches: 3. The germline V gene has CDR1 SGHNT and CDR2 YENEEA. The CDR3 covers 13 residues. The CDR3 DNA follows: TGTGCCAGCAGCTCCGGACTAGGCTACGAGCAGTACTTC. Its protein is CASSSGLGYEQYF.

The CDR3 sequence is CAISESGQGRNTIYF. Written as DNA, the CDR3 is TGTGCCATCAGTGAGTCGGGCCAGGGTCGAAACACCATATATTTT. V gene TRBV10-3 combines with J gene TRBJ1-3; a possible D gene is TRBD1 (5 bases). V was clipped by 0 bases and J by 5 bases, with 11 bases between them. In germline, CDR1 is ENHRY, CDR2 SYGVKD. This CDR3 has 15 residues.

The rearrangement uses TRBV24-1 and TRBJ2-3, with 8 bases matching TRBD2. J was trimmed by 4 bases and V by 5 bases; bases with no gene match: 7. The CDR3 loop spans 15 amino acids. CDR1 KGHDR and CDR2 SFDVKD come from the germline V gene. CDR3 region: CATSGSGSPADTQYF. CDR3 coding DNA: TGTGCCACCAGTGGGAGCGGGAGCCCGGCAGATACGCAGTATTTT.

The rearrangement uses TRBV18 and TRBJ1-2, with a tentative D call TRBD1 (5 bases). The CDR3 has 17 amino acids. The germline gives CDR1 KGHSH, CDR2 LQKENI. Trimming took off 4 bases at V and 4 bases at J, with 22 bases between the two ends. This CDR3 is CASSRVESYRSGYGYTF. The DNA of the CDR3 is TGTGCCAGCTCACGCGTCGAGAGCTACAGGTCGGGCTATGGCTACACCTTC.

CDR3 region: CASSYSRTAKTGELFF. In nucleotides, the CDR3 is TGTGCCAGCAGTTACTCAAGGACAGCTAAGACCGGGGAGCTGTTTTTT. The chain combines TRBV6-5 with TRBJ2-2; D perhaps matches TRBD1 (6 bases). CDR3 length: 16 amino acids. V dropped 0 bases and J dropped 5 bases, with 13 bases sitting between them. CDR1 and CDR2 (germline): MNHEY, SVGAGI.

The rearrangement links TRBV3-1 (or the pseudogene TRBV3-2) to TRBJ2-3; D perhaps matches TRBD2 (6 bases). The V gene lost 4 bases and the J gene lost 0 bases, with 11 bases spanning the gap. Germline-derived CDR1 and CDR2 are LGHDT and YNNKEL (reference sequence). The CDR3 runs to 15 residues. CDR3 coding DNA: TGTGCCAGCAGCCCCAACAGCGGGAGCACAGATACGCAGTATTTT. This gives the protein CASSPNSGSTDTQYF.

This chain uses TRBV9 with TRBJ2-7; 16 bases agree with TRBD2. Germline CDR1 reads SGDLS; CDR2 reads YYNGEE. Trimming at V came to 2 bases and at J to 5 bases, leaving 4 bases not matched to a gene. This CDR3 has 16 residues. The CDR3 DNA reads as TGTGCCAGCAGCGTGGGACTAGCGGGAGGGAGGGACGAGCAGTACTTC. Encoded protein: CASSVGLAGGRDEQYF. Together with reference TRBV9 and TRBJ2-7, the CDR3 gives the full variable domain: DSGVTQTPKHLITATGQRVTLRCSPRSGDLSVYWYQQSLDQGLQFLIQYYNGEERAKGNILERFSAQQFPDLHSELNLSSLELGDSALYFCASSVGLAGGRDEQYFGPGTRLTVT.

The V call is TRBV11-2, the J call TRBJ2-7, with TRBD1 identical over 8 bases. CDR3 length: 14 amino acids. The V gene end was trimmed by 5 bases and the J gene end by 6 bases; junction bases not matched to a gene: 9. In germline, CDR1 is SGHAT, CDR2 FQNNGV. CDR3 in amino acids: CASSPIRTGSEQYF. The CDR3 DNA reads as TGTGCCAGCAGCCCAATACGGACAGGGTCCGAGCAGTACTTC.

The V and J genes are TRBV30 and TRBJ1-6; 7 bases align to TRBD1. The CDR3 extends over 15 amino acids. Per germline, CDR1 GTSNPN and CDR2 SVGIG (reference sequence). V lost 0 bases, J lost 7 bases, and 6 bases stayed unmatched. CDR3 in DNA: TGTGCCTGGAGTGTACTGCAGGGGGGAAATTCACCCCTCCACTTT. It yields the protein CAWSVLQGGNSPLHF.

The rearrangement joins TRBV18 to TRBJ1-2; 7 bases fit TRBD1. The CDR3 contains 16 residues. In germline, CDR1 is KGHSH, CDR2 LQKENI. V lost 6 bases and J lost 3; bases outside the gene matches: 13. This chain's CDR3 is CASSTGDGTGYYGYTF. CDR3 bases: TGTGCCAGCTCTACAGGGGATGGTACGGGTTACTATGGCTACACCTTC.